Listed below are T cell receptor beta chains from one sample, sequenced in a study of CD8 T cells in ankylosing spondylitis. TCRdb ran MiXCR on the 5' RACE reads and lists one entry per CDR3 protein. The sample yields some 290,000 distinct CDR3 sequences, about 19% seen once. Sequences were obtained from blood, either unsorted or a sorted T cell fraction (not recorded which). These receptors came from a male donor with ankylosing spondylitis or in good health (not recorded which). The CDR3 runs from the conserved cysteine through the conserved F or W. A D gene is named only where the DNA matches it firmly. Clone size is not always given. Where it is, it says once, few, many or a class for expanded clones.

V,J,size,D,CDR3,DNA
TRBV29-1,TRBJ2-3,few,-,CSAGPRDTQYF,TGCAGCGCCGGTCCCCGCGATACGCAGTATTTT
TRBV30,TRBJ2-6,few,-,CAWSPMGGAVFSGNVLTF,TGTGCCTGGAGTCCCATGGGGGGGGCCGTCTTCTCTGGCAACGTCCTGACTTTC
TRBV5-1,TRBJ1-1,many,-,CASSLGDEAFF,TGCGCCAGCAGCTTGGGTGACGAAGCTTTCTTT
TRBV5-1,TRBJ2-4,few,-,CASSLNRESIQYF,TGCGCCAGCAGCTTGAACAGGGAGTCCATTCAGTACTTC
TRBV2,TRBJ2-2,few,-,CASSEKTGNTGELFF,TGTGCCAGCAGTGAAAAGACAGGGAACACCGGGGAGCTGTTTTTT
TRBV7-3,TRBJ2-3,-,-,CASSLTARGDTQYF,TGTGCCAGCAGCTTAACCGCCAGAGGAGATACGCAGTATTTT
TRBV12-3/TRBV12-4,TRBJ2-1,few,TRBD2,CASHSSGRANEQFF,TGTGCCAGCCATTCCTCCGGGAGGGCCAATGAGCAGTTCTTC
TRBV2,TRBJ1-5,few,-,CASRETVLTNQPQHF,TGTGCCAGCAGGGAGACAGTTCTAACAAATCAGCCCCAGCATTTT
TRBV20-1,TRBJ2-1,-,TRBD1,CCARMDRGHVDEQFF,TGCTGTGCTAGAATGGACAGGGGGCATGTCGATGAGCAGTTCTTC
TRBV29-1,TRBJ1-5,many,-,CSVGQNNQPQHF,TGCAGCGTTGGACAGAACAATCAGCCCCAGCATTTT
TRBV5-1,TRBJ2-3,few,TRBD2,CASSLGASGGRSTDTQYF,TGCGCCAGCAGCTTGGGAGCTAGCGGGGGTAGAAGCACAGATACGCAGTATTTT
TRBV20-1,TRBJ2-5,many,TRBD1,CSAGQVEETQYF,TGCAGTGCTGGACAGGTTGAAGAGACCCAGTACTTC
TRBV7-9,TRBJ1-1,few,-,CASSLVAIPEAFF,TGTGCCAGCAGCTTAGTAGCAATCCCTGAAGCTTTCTTT
TRBV6-2/TRBV6-3,TRBJ1-2,few,-,CASTPGLHYGYTF,TGTGCCAGCACGCCAGGACTCCACTATGGCTACACCTTC
TRBV28,TRBJ2-2,-,TRBD1,CASSSQTGGGRELFF,TGTGCCAGCAGTTCACAGACAGGGGGTGGTAGGGAGCTGTTTTTT
TRBV9,TRBJ1-1,many,-,CASSVSVNTEAFF,TGTGCCAGCAGCGTGTCTGTGAACACTGAAGCTTTCTTT
TRBV7-3,TRBJ2-2,few,TRBD2,CASSLRGGGYTGELFF,TGTGCCAGCAGCCTCCGGGGGGGCGGCTACACCGGGGAGCTGTTTTTT
TRBV6-2/TRBV6-3,TRBJ1-2,many,-,CASSRRGAHGYTF,TGTGCCAGCAGTCGAAGGGGCGCCCATGGCTACACCTTC
TRBV12-3/TRBV12-4,TRBJ2-5,once,TRBD1,CVSSLVGTGVTQYF,TGTGTCAGCAGTTTAGTCGGGACAGGGGTTACCCAGTACTTC
TRBV7-2,TRBJ2-1,-,-,CASSLSQATYNEQFF,TGTGCCAGCAGCTTATCGCAGGCCACCTACAATGAGCAGTTCTTC
TRBV15,TRBJ1-3,-,-,CATSLRADPGNTIYF,TGTGCCACCAGCTTAAGGGCCGACCCAGGAAACACCATATATTTT
TRBV12-3/TRBV12-4,TRBJ1-2,-,-,CASSFTGPINYGYTF,TGTGCCAGCAGTTTTACAGGGCCGATAAACTATGGCTACACCTTC
TRBV7-2,TRBJ1-1,-,-,CASSLWADSLNTEAFF,TGTGCCAGCAGCCTGTGGGCAGACTCACTGAACACTGAAGCTTTCTTT
TRBV20-1,TRBJ2-1,-,TRBD2,CSASLAGGGNEQFF,TGCAGTGCTTCACTAGCGGGAGGTGGCAATGAGCAGTTCTTC
TRBV29-1,TRBJ2-2,many,-,CSVERRAGELFF,-
TRBV5-1,TRBJ1-1,few,-,CASSPTGGGTEAFF,TGCGCCAGCAGCCCAACGGGGGGCGGGACTGAAGCTTTCTTT
TRBV7-8,TRBJ2-3,few,TRBD1,CASSHRDRGITDTQYF,TGTGCCAGCAGCCACCGGGACAGGGGGATCACAGATACGCAGTATTTT
TRBV12-3/TRBV12-4,TRBJ1-2,-,-,CASSFGTRGRYTF,TGTGCCAGCAGTTTTGGGACTCGAGGGCGCTACACCTTC
TRBV20-1,TRBJ2-5,-,-,CSADQETQYF,TGCAGTGCGGACCAAGAGACCCAGTACTTC
TRBV5-1,TRBJ2-3,-,-,CASSLGAAPGTDTQYF,TGCGCCAGCAGCTTGGGGGCAGCACCTGGCACAGATACGCAGTATTTT
TRBV15,TRBJ1-6,few,-,CATSRGEGYNSPLHF,TGTGCCACCAGCAGAGGGGAGGGGTATAATTCACCCCTCCACTTT
TRBV29-1,TRBJ1-5,many,-,CSVAQGDDQPQHF,TGCAGCGTTGCACAGGGAGACGATCAGCCCCAGCATTTT
TRBV12-3/TRBV12-4,TRBJ1-1,few,-,CASSFGVMNTEAFF,TGTGCCAGCAGTTTCGGGGTAATGAACACTGAAGCTTTCTTT
TRBV12-3/TRBV12-4,TRBJ2-1,-,-,CASSSRGPSNEQFF,TGTGCCAGCAGCAGCCGGGGACCCAGCAATGAGCAGTTCTTC
TRBV9,TRBJ2-1,few,TRBD2,CASSALGKRGGGEQFF,TGTGCCAGCAGCGCCCTCGGGAAGCGGGGGGGCGGTGAGCAGTTCTTC
TRBV7-6,TRBJ2-3,many,-,CASSLVFGGKSDTQYF,TGTGCCAGCAGCTTAGTTTTCGGCGGGAAGTCAGATACGCAGTATTTT
TRBV4-2,TRBJ2-1,-,TRBD2,CASSPADLLAGSYNEQFF,TGTGCCAGCAGCCCTGCGGACCTCTTAGCGGGCTCCTACAATGAGCAGTTCTTC
TRBV2,TRBJ1-2,few,TRBD1,CASSEEVTGGGYTF,TGTGCCAGCAGTGAAGAGGTGACAGGGGGTGGCTACACCTTC
TRBV6-5,TRBJ1-1,few,-,CASSYFQLRPNTEAFF,TGTGCCAGCAGTTACTTCCAGTTGCGGCCGAACACTGAAGCTTTCTTT
TRBV20-1,TRBJ2-1,-,TRBD2,CSAVLAGALSSYNEQLF,TGCAGTGCGGTGCTAGCGGGAGCCCTGAGCTCCTACAATGAGCAGCTCTTC
TRBV20-1,TRBJ2-1,-,-,CSAPDLRTSYNEQFF,TGCAGTGCCCCTGACTTGCGGACCTCCTACAATGAGCAGTTCTTC
TRBV20-1,TRBJ1-5,once,TRBD1,CSARDSGRGGYGNQPQHF,TGCAGTGCTAGAGATTCTGGGAGAGGGGGCTACGGCAATCAGCCCCAGCATTTT
TRBV12-3/TRBV12-4,TRBJ2-1,-,TRBD1,CASSPATRGGHEQFF,TGTGCCAGCAGCCCCGCCACGCGAGGGGGCCATGAGCAGTTCTTC
TRBV10-2,TRBJ1-4,-,TRBD1,CASSETGGRYEKLFF,TGCGCCAGCAGTGAGACAGGGGGACGATATGAAAAACTGTTTTTT
TRBV5-1,TRBJ2-3,few,-,CASSFLQRYTDTQYF,TGCGCCAGCAGCTTCCTCCAGCGGTACACAGATACGCAGTATTTT
TRBV7-3,TRBJ2-5,-,-,CASSFLQGPQYF,TGTGCCAGCAGCTTCCTCCAGGGTCCCCAGTACTTC
TRBV5-1,TRBJ2-3,few,-,CASSAQDFSTDTQYF,TGCGCCAGCAGCGCACAGGACTTTAGCACAGATACGCAGTATTTT
TRBV10-3,TRBJ2-5,-,TRBD2,CAIREPGGTQETQYF,TGTGCCATCAGGGAGCCCGGGGGGACTCAAGAGACCCAGTACTTC
TRBV20-1,TRBJ2-5,-,TRBD2,CSARIPGGKRETQYF,TGCAGTGCTAGGATACCGGGAGGGAAAAGGGAGACCCAGTACTTC
TRBV6-5,TRBJ2-5,few,TRBD1,CASSWTGGVWETQYF,TGTGCCAGCAGTTGGACAGGGGGAGTATGGGAGACCCAGTACTTC
TRBV7-9,TRBJ2-3,many,-,CASSPSQGSTDTQYF,TGTGCCAGCAGCCCCTCACAGGGCAGCACAGATACGCAGTATTTT
TRBV29-1,TRBJ1-5,-,-,CSVTVRDHQHF,TGCAGCGTAACCGTCCGGGACCACCAGCATTTT
TRBV5-1,TRBJ2-2,-,-,CASSPLGGTGELFF,TGCGCCAGCAGCCCATTGGGGGGCACCGGGGAGCTGTTTTTT
TRBV24-1,TRBJ2-2,-,TRBD2,CATGGITAGANTGELFF,TGTGCCACCGGCGGGATTACAGCGGGGGCGAACACCGGGGAGCTGTTTTTT
TRBV20-1,TRBJ2-1,-,-,CSTPGASYNEQFF,TGCAGTACCCCGGGAGCCTCCTACAATGAGCAGTTCTTC